This T cell receptor (beta chain) was sequenced for a study of blood T cell repertoires in COVID-19. Turning to the study itself: Donors in the United States, Italy and Spain gave samples during acute or convalescent COVID-19. Sources were T cells, B-cell-depleted T cells, or PBMCs; the material itself was cDNA or gDNA.

The junction had 14 bases not matched to a gene; V was cut back by 5 bases and J by 9 bases. CDR1 and CDR2 from the germline V gene are LGHDT and YNNKEL (reference sequence). CDR3 length: 15 amino acids. In Seattle, patients joined the study during active infection and were tracked longitudinally. In the authors' methods: Reference gene primer amplification in the assay estimated nucleated cell counts. The method was immunoSEQ multiplex PCR; TCRdb's version includes in-frame clones alone and lacks a portion of them. For V, J and clone size, that table is used; D and trimming come from the DNA. The sample has about 170,000 clones, around nine tenths seen once.

Sequences were obtained from peripheral blood. The sequence was obtained from a woman of 80 years or more with COVID-19, enrolled during active disease. The V call is TRBV3-1 (or the pseudogene TRBV3-2), the J call TRBJ2-7; 9 nucleotides match TRBD1. Here the CDR3 reads CASSVGTGPTLAQYF. Written as DNA, the CDR3 is TGTGCCAGCAGCGTCGGGACAGGGCCAACCTTGGCGCAGTACTTC.